This T cell receptor beta chain originates from a study of cytomegalovirus exposure and HLA in healthy donors. In the study overall: Earlier work reported 110 million or so unique TCR beta sequences from roughly 180 million T cells.

This clone came up once. Primers included in the PCR were 60 Vbeta and 13 Jbeta primers. Study processing details: Later, an analysis found about 77 million unique TCR beta chains, and approximately 10 million of these were shared. Sequencing was performed with immunoSEQ multiplex PCR; in TCRdb, only in-frame clones are kept and a portion is missing. Clone size and V and J calls were adopted from that table, with D and trimming inferred from the DNA. The sample carries around 210,000 clones, 78% recorded once. This CDR3 comprises 17 residues. Trimming removed 2 bases at V and 6 bases at J, with 22 bases between. Germline CDR1 MNHEY, CDR2 SMNVEV (reference sequence).

This chain connects TRBV27 to TRBJ1-2, with D unclear. Input material: PBMCs. This TCR was recovered from a boy aged 5-17 years in good health and CMV-seronegative. As DNA, the CDR3 is TGTGCCAGCAGTTTACCCCCGACCGACGAGGATTGGAATGGCTACACCTTC. This encodes CASSLPPTDEDWNGYTF.